Following are 29 T cell receptor beta chains from one sample sequenced in a study of beta chain features in type 1 diabetes. The study reverse transcribed the entire isolated RNA, so it sequenced expressed TCRB transcripts. Sequenced by immunoSEQ multiplex PCR; TCRdb stores in-frame clones only, minus some. Here the sample spans just over 600,000 clones, about a sixth being singletons. The sequencing input was naive CD4+ T cells from blood. The source of these receptors is a man between 18 and 29 years old in good health.

In its sample, this clone was seen a few times. This CDR3 is CASSPETMNTEAFF. CDR3 nucleotide sequence: TGTGCCAGCAGCCCGGAGACAATGAACACTGAAGCTTTCTTT. The chain couples TRBV9 to TRBJ1-1; D remains ambiguous. The CDR3 is made up of 14 amino acids. Germline-derived CDR1 and CDR2 are SGDLS and YYNGEE. The V end lost 4 bases, the J end lost 0 bases, and 10 bases lay between the germline ends. Complete variable domain (other parts from reference TRBV9 and TRBJ1-1): DSGVTQTPKHLITATGQRVTLRCSPRSGDLSVYWYQQSLDQGLQFLIQYYNGEERAKGNILERFSAQQFPDLHSELNLSSLELGDSALYFCASSPETMNTEAFFGQGTRLTVV.

V gene TRBV7-9 combines with J gene TRBJ1-6; D unclear. The length of the CDR3 is 15 residues. The ends were cut back, 1 base at V and 5 bases at J, with 9 bases in the middle. Germline CDR1 and CDR2: SEHNR and FQNEAQ (reference sequence). The CDR3 is CASSLGRADNSPLHF. CDR3 DNA sequence: TGTGCCAGCAGCTTAGGGAGAGCCGATAATTCACCCCTCCACTTT.

V usage is TRBV29-1 and J usage is TRBJ2-1, with 10 bases fitting TRBD2. After removal of 5 bases from V and 8 bases from J, the junction contained 9 bases not matched to a gene. The CDR3 is made up of 14 amino acids. From germline, CDR1 is SQVTM and CDR2 ANQGSEA. The CDR3 region is CSVLPGLANDEQFF. In DNA form, the CDR3 reads TGCAGCGTTTTACCGGGACTAGCGAACGATGAGCAGTTCTTC.

This clone was found a few times. The V gene is TRBV6-6, the J gene TRBJ1-1; tentatively, D is TRBD1 (5 bases). There are 13 residues in the CDR3. Germline lookup yields CDR1 MNHNY and CDR2 SVGAGI (reference sequence). V lost 2 bases to trimming and J lost 1 base, with 5 bases between them. CDR3 nucleotides: TGTGCCAGCAGTTACGGGACGAACACTGAAGCTTTCTTT. Translated: CASSYGTNTEAFF.

The sample holds a few counts of this clone. V gene TRBV7-9 combines with J gene TRBJ1-5, with D tentatively TRBD1 (5 bases). Germline V gene lookup returns CDR1 SEHNR and CDR2 FQNEAQ (reference sequence). The V and J ends lost 6 bases and 11 bases respectively, with 23 bases between them. This CDR3 has 15 residues. This chain's CDR3 is CASSRTGSSRGAQHF. As DNA, the CDR3 is TGTGCCAGCAGTCGAACCGGGAGCTCGAGGGGAGCCCAGCATTTT.

The chain links TRBV5-1 to TRBJ2-7; a weak D match, TRBD1 (6 bases). The germline gives CDR1 SGHRS, CDR2 YFSETQ. The CDR3 covers 14 residues. Between the trimmed V and J ends, which lost 4 bases and 2 bases, there was a span of 13 bases. The CDR3 protein is CASSPRDITYEQYF. CDR3 nucleotide sequence: TGCGCCAGCAGCCCCCGGGACATAACCTACGAGCAGTACTTC.

The rearrangement uses TRBV19 and TRBJ1-2; D remains unclear. Germline V gene data show CDR1 as LNHDA and CDR2 as SQIVND (reference sequence). With 4 bases removed from V and 5 bases from J, the gap between germline ends came to 11 bases. The CDR3 extends over 13 amino acids. CDR3 protein: CASSTLGLYGYTF. The CDR3 coding sequence is TGTGCCAGTAGTACCCTAGGACTGTATGGCTACACCTTC.

This clone was counted only a few times. This sequence joins TRBV19 and TRBJ1-1; D might be TRBD1 (5 bases). There are 14 residues in the CDR3. Germline lookup yields CDR1 LNHDA and CDR2 SQIVND (reference sequence). V lost 8 bases and J lost 1, with 14 bases in between. CDR3: CASVNRDRNTEAFF. CDR3 nucleotide sequence: TGTGCCAGTGTAAACCGTGACAGGAACACTGAAGCTTTCTTT.

The J gene is TRBJ2-7, the V gene TRBV28, with D unclear. V lost 6 bases and J 3 bases, leaving 12 bases between the germline ends. The CDR3 contains 13 residues. Germline V CDR1 and CDR2: MDHEN, SYDVKM. This CDR3 reads CASRETKNYEQYF. In DNA, the CDR3 is TGTGCCAGCAGGGAAACCAAGAACTACGAGCAGTACTTC.

The chain is built from TRBV18 and TRBJ2-7; the D is unclear. Germline CDR1 and CDR2: KGHSH and LQKENI. The CDR3 has 13 residues. Trimming stripped 3 bases from V and 4 bases from J, with 10 bases between. Here the CDR3 reads CASSPTWGYEQYF. As DNA, the CDR3 is TGTGCCAGCTCACCCACATGGGGTTACGAGCAGTACTTC.

In this sample, this clone turned up a few times. This chain links TRBV28 with TRBJ1-2; D is unclear. Trimming left V 7 bases short and J 5 bases short, with 11 bases between. The CDR3 is 12 amino acids. CDR1 is MDHEN, CDR2 SYDVKM, per germline. In DNA form, the CDR3 reads TGTGCCAGCACCGACGGGCGGTATGGCTACACCTTC. As protein: CASTDGRYGYTF.

This chain links TRBV28 with TRBJ1-1; D is uncertain. Germline lookup yields CDR1 MDHEN and CDR2 SYDVKM. The V gene lost 10 bases and the J gene lost 4 bases, with 13 bases spanning the gap. The CDR3 length is 12 residues. The CDR3: CATITPTTEAFF. In nucleotides, the CDR3 is TGTGCCACCATTACGCCAACCACTGAAGCTTTCTTT.

This clone was seen more than once but under ten times. The J gene is TRBJ2-5, the V gene TRBV2; 8 nucleotides match TRBD1. Germline assignment: CDR1 SNHLY and CDR2 FYNNEI. CDR3 length: 15 residues. V shed 7 bases, J shed 4 bases, and the junction held 11 bases outside the gene matches. The CDR3 is CASTWDRSGIETQYF. CDR3 DNA: TGTGCCAGCACATGGGACAGGTCGGGGATAGAGACCCAGTACTTC.

On this clone: Other DNA variants within this sample encode the same CDR3. The V and J genes are TRBV5-1 and TRBJ2-5; TRBD1 agrees at 8 bases. Trimming cost V 4 bases and J 3 bases; bases outside gene matches: 5. Germline-derived CDR1 and CDR2 are SGHRS and YFSETQ. CDR3 length equals 14 residues. The CDR3 DNA follows: TGCGCCAGCAGCCCCGGGACAGGAAAAGAGACCCAGTACTTC. Protein: CASSPGTGKETQYF.

In its sample, this clone was seen a few times. The chain joins TRBV5-1 to TRBJ1-1; D not resolved. Per germline, CDR1 SGHRS and CDR2 YFSETQ. Trimming removed 5 bases from V and 2 bases from J, with 13 bases in between. The CDR3 runs to 14 residues. CDR3 nucleotide sequence: TGCGCCAGCAGGGAATTCGACGGTAACACTGAAGCTTTCTTT. Translating gives CASREFDGNTEAFF.

The gene calls are TRBV7-2 and TRBJ1-5; tentative D call: TRBD1 (5 bases). Between the trimmed V and J ends, which lost 5 bases and 5 bases, there was a span of 13 bases. Germline V lookup: CDR1 SGHTA, CDR2 FQGNSA. CDR3 length: 14 amino acids. CDR3 bases: TGTGCCAGCAGCCCCAAGACGGGGGATCAGCCCCAGCATTTT. Protein product: CASSPKTGDQPQHF. The complete variable domain, with remaining parts taken from reference TRBV7-2 and TRBJ1-5, reads GAGVSQSPSNKVTEKGKDVELRCDPISGHTALYWYRQSLGQGLEFLIYFQGNSAPDKSGLPSDRFSAERTGGSVSTLTIQRTQQEDSAVYLCASSPKTGDQPQHFGDGTRLSIL.

V is TRBV4-3 and J is TRBJ2-5; 8 bases fit TRBD2. With 1 base clipped from V and 3 bases from J, the junction kept 7 bases outside the gene matches. The V gene's germline CDR1 is LGHNA and CDR2 YSLEER. The CDR3 spans 16 residues. The CDR3 loop is CASSQGLAGGEETQYF. The DNA for the CDR3 is TGCGCCAGCAGCCAAGGTTTGGCGGGAGGTGAAGAGACCCAGTACTTC.

The rearrangement joins TRBV25-1 to TRBJ1-6; D remains unclear. The V gene lost 6 bases and the J gene lost 9 bases, with 15 bases spanning the gap. Germline assignment: CDR1 MGHDK and CDR2 SYGVNS. The CDR3 has 14 residues. The CDR3 DNA is TGTGCCAGCAGGGTCGGGGATTTTACTTCACCCCTCCACTTT. It translates to CASRVGDFTSPLHF. The full variable domain, completed using reference TRBV25-1 and TRBJ1-6, is EADIYQTPRYLVIGTGKKITLECSQTMGHDKMYWYQQDPGMELHLIHYSYGVNSTEKGDLSSESTVSRIRTEHFPLTLESARPSHTSQYLCASRVGDFTSPLHFGNGTRLTVT.

In this sample, this clone turned up a few times. The rearrangement joins TRBV30 to TRBJ1-4, with a tentative D call TRBD1 (6 bases). This CDR3 spans 13 amino acids. The germline V and J ends were trimmed by 4 bases and 8 bases, with 14 bases remaining between them. CDR1 is GTSNPN and CDR2 is SVGIG in the germline V gene (reference sequence). The CDR3 DNA sequence: TGTGCCTGGACCCGGGGGGCGCAAGAAAAACTGTTTTTT. As protein: CAWTRGAQEKLFF.

This chain links TRBV7-2 with TRBJ2-1; weak D call: TRBD1 (6 bases). The CDR3 covers 15 residues. V gave up 3 bases and J gave up 7 bases, with 16 bases separating them. Germline V lookup: CDR1 SGHTA, CDR2 FQGNSA. CDR3 sequence reads: CASSFEGGKWNEQFF. The CDR3 coding sequence is TGTGCCAGCAGCTTCGAAGGGGGAAAGTGGAATGAGCAGTTCTTC.

The rearrangement uses TRBV4-2 and TRBJ1-1; D is possibly TRBD1 (5 bases). CDR1 and CDR2 (germline): LGHNA, YNFKEQ. Trimming left V 0 bases short and J 10 bases short, with 15 bases between. This CDR3 is 14 amino acids long. The CDR3 sequence is CASSQEYLDKGAFF. The CDR3 region has the DNA TGTGCCAGCAGCCAAGAGTATCTGGACAAAGGAGCTTTCTTT.

The V call is TRBV28, the J call TRBJ2-1; 8 bases are a match to TRBD2. The V gene's germline CDR1 is MDHEN and CDR2 SYDVKM. The CDR3 length is 16 residues. V gave up 6 bases and J gave up 7 bases; unmatched junction bases: 14. CDR3 residues: CASRPPPGLGWNEQFF. CDR3 coding DNA: TGTGCCAGCAGACCCCCCCCGGGACTAGGATGGAATGAGCAGTTCTTC.

The chain uses TRBV2 and TRBJ1-6; 7 bases line up with TRBD1. There are 13 residues in the CDR3. With V trimmed by 6 bases and J by 9 bases, 5 bases remained unmatched. Germline CDR1 SNHLY, CDR2 FYNNEI. CDR3 DNA sequence: TGTGCCAGCAGGACAGGGCGCGGTTCACCCCTCCACTTT. Amino acid sequence: CASRTGRGSPLHF.

The chain joins TRBV18 to TRBJ2-4, with D maybe TRBD2 (5 bases). The CDR3 contains 14 residues. V was cut by 3 bases and J by 11 bases, with 17 bases left in between. Germline CDR1 KGHSH, CDR2 LQKENI. CDR3 region: CASSPLLESGLQYF. The DNA of the CDR3 is TGTGCCAGCTCACCTCTACTAGAGTCTGGCCTTCAGTACTTC.

This rearrangement joins TRBV2 to TRBJ1-5, with 9 bases aligning to TRBD1. The germline CDR1 and CDR2 sequences are SNHLY and FYNNEI. The CDR3 has 15 residues. V trimming: 6 bases; J trimming: 2 bases; junction bases outside the gene matches: 5. This CDR3 is CASSRTGGGNQPQHF. In nucleotides, the CDR3 is TGTGCCAGCAGCCGAACAGGGGGCGGCAATCAGCCCCAGCATTTT.

This clone was counted between two and nine times. The V gene is TRBV29-1, the J gene TRBJ2-7, with D possibly being TRBD1 (5 bases). The CDR3 is 17 residues long. CDR1 and CDR2 (germline): SQVTM, ANQGSEA. V was shortened by 3 bases and J by 1 base, with 22 bases between the two germline ends. The CDR3 DNA reads TGCAGCGTTGATAGGGGAAGGGCCCACAACACATCCTACGAGCAGTACTTC. Encoded protein: CSVDRGRAHNTSYEQYF.

V gene TRBV4-1 combines with J gene TRBJ2-3; D gene ambiguous. Germline V lookup: CDR1 MGHRA, CDR2 YSYEKL. This CDR3 contains 14 residues. V lost 0 bases to trimming and J lost 4 bases, with 8 bases between them. The DNA of the CDR3 is TGCGCCAGCAGCCAAGATCGAGAGGCAGATACGCAGTATTTT. This sequence encodes CASSQDREADTQYF.

The chain employs TRBV7-9 and TRBJ2-5; D call uncertain. CDR1 is SEHNR and CDR2 is FQNEAQ in the germline V gene (reference sequence). V dropped 2 bases and J dropped 1 base, with 8 bases sitting between them. CDR3 length: 14 residues. In nucleotides, the CDR3 is TGTGCCAGCAGCTTATCAGTCATCCAAGAGACCCAGTACTTC. Encoded protein: CASSLSVIQETQYF.

The rearrangement links TRBV25-1 to TRBJ2-1, with D tentatively TRBD2 (5 bases). This CDR3 spans 13 amino acids. Germline values: CDR1 MGHDK, CDR2 SYGVNS. Trimming took 6 bases from V and 3 from J, leaving 9 bases between them. The CDR3 DNA reads as TGTGCCAGCAGGGCCCGGGACTACAATGAGCAGTTCTTC. The encoded protein is CASRARDYNEQFF.